Included here is one T cell receptor (beta chain) sequence, with context. Its specific antigen is unknown. It has no much larger one-base neighbor in the sample; base qualities were not kept. These data come from a study of lymphopenia after photon versus proton radiotherapy (dated by TCRdb to the late 2010s). About the investigation overall: The study compared the immunological effects of photon versus proton radiation therapy in patients with gastrointestinal tumors who developed high-grade lymphopenia. A cohort of some 19 patients with gastrointestinal tumors who received either photon or proton therapy and subsequently developed lymphopenia was included. The study aimed to characterize how the two radiation modalities differ in their impact on the immune system.

The receptor library was made with the immunoSEQ multiplex PCR assay. Alongside multiparametric flow cytometry, deep sequencing of rearranged TCR beta loci was used to profile the T cell repertoires. Imported from immuneACCESS, the table was reduced by TCRdb to in-frame sequences with V and J called. These copies leave out some clones; in studies compared against another copy, an unresolved V gene accounts for under half, and the cause of the remainder is not known. The table for this sample lists roughly 58,000 clones; roughly 87% of them were counted only once. The ten largest make up 9.5% to 15% of the sample. Overall study results and their limits: Once the lymphocyte count had reached its nadir, the repertoires of photon-treated patients showed oligoclonal expansion, particularly of CD8+ Temra cells, and this expansion drove the decline in diversity. During treatment, patients who received proton therapy stayed relatively stable, whereas patients who received photon therapy lost naive T cells and TCR diversity and gained effector/memory populations. The survival association was assessed only in patients who died, and better survival with proton therapy was presented by the authors as a possibility rather than a demonstrated result. Across the cohort, a larger post-nadir drop in TCR diversity was inversely correlated with overall survival time among patients who died.

The CDR3, from cysteine to phenylalanine, totals 14 residues. The only DNA kept is the CDR3, 42 bases in frame from the first base. The germline V gene encodes CDR1 SGHVS and CDR2 FQNEAQ. The V end loses 6 bases and the J end loses 4 bases, and a stretch of 15 bases separates them. The V and J genes are TRBV7-8 and TRBJ1-2; there is no confident call for the D gene. This TCR was recovered from a man at least 80 years old with esophageal cancer. This material consisted of peripheral blood, taken from a patient treated with proton-based radiotherapy. The CDR3 corresponds to CASSPQRGSYGYTF. The DNA sequence is given as TGTGCCAGCAGTCCTCAACGGGGATCCTATGGCTACACCTTC. With the portions outside the CDR3 filled from the reference TRBV7-8 and TRBJ1-2 genes, the complete variable region becomes GAGVSQSPRYKVAKRGQDVALRCDPISGHVSLFWYQQALGQGPEFLTYFQNEAQLDKSGLPSDRFFAERPEGSVSTLKIQRTQQEDSAVYLCASSPQRGSYGYTFGSGTRLTVV.